The rows below give T cell receptor beta chains drawn from one sample of a study of regulatory T cells in long-lasting Graves disease. TCRdb called the multiplex PCR reads again in MiXCR, with one record for every CDR3 protein. This table holds some 350,000 distinct CDR3 sequences, 15% to 20% found once. A further study also used this sample, focusing on T cells in Graves' hyperthyroidism and ophthalmopathy.

Sequenced material: peripheral blood mononuclear cells (PBMCs), taken at new diagnosis, from a patient treated with antithyroid drugs. These receptors all stem from a young woman with Graves disease. Each CDR3 is given with its conserved first and last residue. Each record gives: D gene, J gene, V gene, clone size, CDR3 DNA, CDR3 protein. The D gene is left open where the match is weak. The size entry is marked missing in some rows and otherwise reads once, few, many or a size class.

d_call: TRBD1
j_call: TRBJ2-1
v_call: TRBV30
clone_size: many
cdr3_nt: TGTGCCTTCCGGGACAGGGGGCTCTATGAGCAGTTCTTC
cdr3_aa: CAFRDRGLYEQFF

d_call: TRBD2
j_call: TRBJ2-1
v_call: TRBV20-1
clone_size: many
cdr3_nt: TGCAGTGCCCACTCCGGGACTAGCAACAATGAGCAGTTCTTC
cdr3_aa: CSAHSGTSNNEQFF

d_call: -
j_call: TRBJ2-5
v_call: TRBV30
clone_size: many
cdr3_nt: TGTGCCTGGAGTAGGGGGGAAGAGACCCAGTACTTC
cdr3_aa: CAWSRGEETQYF

d_call: -
j_call: TRBJ1-2
v_call: TRBV28
clone_size: few
cdr3_nt: TGTGCCAGCAGCCTGACAGTGGCCTATGGCTACACCTTC
cdr3_aa: CASSLTVAYGYTF

d_call: -
j_call: TRBJ1-1
v_call: TRBV30
clone_size: many
cdr3_nt: TGTGCCTGGAGTGTCTGGGGCTCTATGAACACTGAAGCTTTCTTT
cdr3_aa: CAWSVWGSMNTEAFF

d_call: -
j_call: TRBJ2-1
v_call: TRBV19
clone_size: -
cdr3_nt: TGTGCCAGTAGTCCGCGACTAGTGAACAATGAGCAGCTCTTC
cdr3_aa: CASSPRLVNNEQLF

d_call: -
j_call: TRBJ2-4
v_call: TRBV6-2/TRBV6-3
clone_size: few
cdr3_nt: TGTGCCAGCAGTTCTCAAAAGGGTGAGGGGGCCAAAAACATTCAGTACTTC
cdr3_aa: CASSSQKGEGAKNIQYF

d_call: -
j_call: TRBJ1-1
v_call: TRBV7-6
clone_size: many
cdr3_nt: TGTGCCAGCAGCTTACTGAGGGGGAGCACTGAAGCTTTCTTT
cdr3_aa: CASSLLRGSTEAFF

d_call: -
j_call: TRBJ2-1
v_call: TRBV28
clone_size: many
cdr3_nt: TGTGCCAGCAGTCCCCGGTGGAGCAGAGGTGACAATGAGCAGTTCTTC
cdr3_aa: CASSPRWSRGDNEQFF

d_call: TRBD2
j_call: TRBJ2-5
v_call: TRBV20-1
clone_size: many
cdr3_nt: TGCAGTGCTAGAGAGGGAGCGGGAGGGCCGGAGACCCAGTACTTC
cdr3_aa: CSAREGAGGPETQYF

d_call: -
j_call: TRBJ1-3
v_call: TRBV6-1
clone_size: -
cdr3_nt: TGTGCCAGCGAGTTCCAGGGCGTCAACACCATATATTTT
cdr3_aa: CASEFQGVNTIYF

d_call: -
j_call: TRBJ2-7
v_call: TRBV12-3/TRBV12-4
clone_size: few
cdr3_nt: TGTGCCGTGAGGAGTCACCGGGGCGAGCAGTACTTC
cdr3_aa: CAVRSHRGEQYF

d_call: -
j_call: TRBJ1-6
v_call: TRBV6-1
clone_size: many
cdr3_nt: TGTGCCAGCAGTGAATTGGGTGGAGGACCCCTCCACTTT
cdr3_aa: CASSELGGGPLHF